The 24 T cell receptor beta chains reported below all come from one sample, sequenced in a study of blood T cell repertoires in COVID-19. Produced via immunoSEQ multiplex PCR; TCRdb's table is partial and in-frame only. The sample yields 210,000 or so clones, around 82% seen once. Sample: PBMCs or T cells enriched from blood (not recorded which). The receptors stem from a woman aged 35 to 49 with acute COVID-19.

This clone was observed once. The V call is TRBV7-2, the J call TRBJ1-6; 10 bases are a match to TRBD1. V lost 2 bases to trimming and J lost 7 bases; unmatched junction nucleotides: 8. The CDR3 spans 17 residues. Germline loops: CDR1 SGHTA, CDR2 FQGNSA. CDR3 region: CASSLFGTGAANSPLHF. In DNA form, the CDR3 reads TGTGCCAGCAGCTTATTCGGGACAGGGGCTGCAAATTCACCCCTCCACTTT.

The chain employs TRBV3-1 (or the pseudogene TRBV3-2) and TRBJ1-2, with D hard to call. Germline assignment: CDR1 LGHDT and CDR2 YNNKEL (reference sequence). CDR3 length: 17 amino acids. Between the trimmed V and J ends, which lost 4 bases and 4 bases, there was a span of 22 bases. The CDR3 DNA reads TGTGCCAGCAGCCTGGGGTCGGAGGGCGGGTTGAGCTATGGCTACACCTTC. It codes for CASSLGSEGGLSYGYTF.

V gene TRBV5-4 combines with J gene TRBJ1-4; a possible D gene is TRBD1 (6 bases). The germline gives CDR1 SGHNT, CDR2 YYREEE (reference sequence). V was clipped by 4 bases and J by 6 bases, with 16 bases between them. This CDR3 is 15 amino acids long. CDR3 bases: TGTGCCAGCAGCCATCCGGACAGCCCTTATGAAAAACTGTTTTTT. This translates into CASSHPDSPYEKLFF.

A single count supports this clone. The CDR3 region is CASSILRTTANTGELFF. The CDR3 DNA follows: TGCGCCAGCAGCATCCTCAGGACTACAGCGAACACCGGGGAGCTGTTTTTT. The rearrangement joins TRBV5-1 to TRBJ2-2; a weak D match, TRBD2 (6 bases). Deletions cut 4 bases from V and 0 bases from J, with 16 bases between. The CDR3 loop spans 17 amino acids. Per germline, CDR1 SGHRS and CDR2 YFSETQ.

The chain joins TRBV15 to TRBJ2-2; 12 bases align to TRBD1. The CDR3 spans 15 residues. Trimming removed 8 bases from V and 5 bases from J; junction bases left unmatched: 6. CDR1 and CDR2 from the germline V gene are LNHNV and YYDKDF (reference sequence). DNA of the CDR3: TGTGCCACCGGGACAGGGGGCTCAAGGACCGGGGAGCTGTTTTTT. This translates into CATGTGGSRTGELFF.

The V gene is TRBV30, the J gene TRBJ2-7; the match to TRBD2 covers 10 bases. The CDR3 covers 13 residues. Germline V gives CDR1 GTSNPN, CDR2 SVGIG (reference sequence). Unmatched junction bases numbered 10, after V lost 8 bases and J lost 6 bases. The CDR3 loop reads CAGNSGRATEQYF. CDR3 in DNA: TGTGCCGGAAACAGCGGGAGGGCCACCGAGCAGTACTTC. Using reference TRBV30 and TRBJ2-7 for the parts outside the CDR3, the full variable domain is SQTIHQWPATLVQPVGSPLSLECTVEGTSNPNLYWYRQAAGRGLQLLFYSVGIGQISSEVPQNLSASRPQDRQFILSSKKLLLSDSGFYLCAGNSGRATEQYFGPGTRLTVT.

This clone was detected once. V and J are TRBV7-9 and TRBJ2-7; TRBD1 agrees at 9 bases. Germline V CDR1 and CDR2: SEHNR, FQNEAQ (reference sequence). The CDR3 is 16 amino acids. V trimming: 4 bases; J trimming: 3 bases; junction bases outside the gene matches: 10. This CDR3 is CASSWRGQGSHYEQYF. CDR3 sequence (DNA): TGTGCCAGCAGCTGGCGAGGACAGGGGTCCCACTACGAGCAGTACTTC.

This clone came up a few times. The chain carries TRBV27 and TRBJ1-3; D perhaps matches TRBD1 (6 bases). Looked up from germline, CDR1 is MNHEY and CDR2 is SMNVEV (reference sequence). The germline V and J ends were trimmed by 3 bases and 2 bases, with 8 bases remaining between them. This CDR3 spans 14 amino acids. The CDR3 coding sequence is TGTGCCAGCAGTTTTACAGGGACTGGAAACACCATATATTTT. This codes for CASSFTGTGNTIYF.

This rearrangement joins TRBV28 to TRBJ1-6, with D possibly being TRBD1 (6 bases). The germline V and J ends were trimmed by 6 bases and 7 bases, with 16 bases remaining between them. The CDR3 consists of 15 residues. CDR1 and CDR2 (germline): MDHEN, SYDVKM. The CDR3 DNA follows: TGTGCCAGCAGGCAAGGGACAAGGCCAAATTCACCCCTCCACTTT. Amino acids: CASRQGTRPNSPLHF.

This chain links TRBV19 with TRBJ2-5; 8 bases align to TRBD1. Losses at the gene ends were 5 bases for V and 1 base for J; bases not matched to a gene: 6. Looked up from germline, CDR1 is LNHDA and CDR2 is SQIVND (reference sequence). The CDR3 covers 15 residues. This CDR3 is CASSAITGGQETQYF. CDR3 nucleotides: TGTGCCAGTAGTGCCATCACAGGGGGCCAAGAGACCCAGTACTTC.

This chain links TRBV5-1 with TRBJ2-2, with no clear D. Germline CDR1 reads SGHRS; CDR2 reads YFSETQ. V shed 2 bases and J shed 5 bases, with 7 bases lying between them. The CDR3 runs 13 residues. For the CDR3, the DNA is TGCGCCAGCAGCTTATTAGAAACCGGGGAGCTGTTTTTT. It yields the protein CASSLLETGELFF.

CDR3 sequence (DNA): TGTGCCAGCAGTGAACGGGCACCGGAGGGCACCATATATTTT. It is translated as CASSERAPEGTIYF. The rearrangement joins TRBV6-1 to TRBJ1-3, with no clear D. The V end was cut by 2 bases, the J end by 9 bases, with 14 bases between. CDR1 is MNHNS and CDR2 is SASEGT in the germline V gene. The CDR3 totals 14 residues.

The chain recombines TRBV5-6 with TRBJ2-7, with TRBD1 matching over 10 bases. Germline V lookup: CDR1 SGHDT, CDR2 YYEEEE. The CDR3 extends over 14 amino acids. J lost 2 bases, V lost 3 bases, and 2 bases had no gene match. CDR3 sequence reads: CASSSGTGAYEQYF. DNA for the CDR3: TGTGCCAGCAGCTCCGGGACAGGGGCCTACGAGCAGTACTTC.

The chain is built from TRBV7-2 and TRBJ1-2; the match to TRBD1 covers 7 bases. The germline CDR1 and CDR2 sequences are SGHTA and FQGNSA. The CDR3 is 14 amino acids. The V segment lost 4 bases and the J segment 9 bases; nucleotides outside the gene matches: 11. The CDR3 sequence is CASSSTHDRDRYTF. CDR3 DNA sequence: TGTGCCAGCAGCTCCACCCACGACAGGGATCGCTACACCTTC. Full variable domain (missing parts from reference TRBV7-2 and TRBJ1-2): GAGVSQSPSNKVTEKGKDVELRCDPISGHTALYWYRQSLGQGLEFLIYFQGNSAPDKSGLPSDRFSAERTGGSVSTLTIQRTQQEDSAVYLCASSSTHDRDRYTFGSGTRLTVV.

The rearrangement links TRBV27 to TRBJ1-6; D not resolved. CDR1 is MNHEY and CDR2 is SMNVEV in the germline V gene (reference sequence). This CDR3 region has 14 residues. V lost 3 bases, J lost 9 bases, and 12 bases lay in between. CDR3 coding DNA: TGTGCCAGCAGTTTCGCCGCGAGGGTTTCACCCCTCCACTTT. Amino acid sequence: CASSFAARVSPLHF.

The chain carries TRBV19 and TRBJ1-2; no reliable D call. The CDR3 is 14 residues long. Per the germline V gene, CDR1 is LNHDA and CDR2 is SQIVND (reference sequence). The germline V and J ends were trimmed by 5 bases and 0 bases, with 10 bases remaining between them. The CDR3 here is CASSSGKANYGYTF. As DNA, the CDR3 is TGTGCCAGTAGTTCAGGAAAAGCTAACTATGGCTACACCTTC.

The V gene is TRBV28, the J gene TRBJ2-1; TRBD2 aligns across 7 bases. V lost 1 base, J lost 14 bases, and 8 bases stayed unmatched. This CDR3 has 13 amino acids. Germline V gene sequence: CDR1 MDHEN, CDR2 SYDVKM. The CDR3 coding sequence is TGTGCCAGCAGTTTATACGGGGCGGGAGACGAGTTCTTC. This sequence encodes CASSLYGAGDEFF.

This chain uses TRBV4-2 with TRBJ1-2, with D unresolved. V gave up 0 bases and J gave up 6 bases, with 14 bases separating them. CDR3 length equals 15 residues. Germline V CDR1 and CDR2: LGHNA, YNFKEQ. The CDR3 coding sequence is TGTGCCAGCAGCCAAGACCCGGACTCCTGGAATGGCTACACCTTC. It encodes CASSQDPDSWNGYTF.

The chain joins TRBV4-2 to TRBJ2-1; 8 bases agree with TRBD2. The junction had 7 bases not matched to a gene; V was cut back by 1 base and J by 5 bases. The CDR3 is 16 amino acids. Germline V gives CDR1 LGHNA, CDR2 YNFKEQ. DNA of the CDR3: TGTGCCAGCAGCCAAGTTGGGGGACTAGGTAACAATGAGCAGTTCTTC. Protein: CASSQVGGLGNNEQFF.

The genes are TRBV19 and TRBJ2-1; D perhaps matches TRBD1 (6 bases). The CDR3 has 13 residues. CDR1 LNHDA and CDR2 SQIVND come from the germline V gene (reference sequence). The V end lost 3 bases, the J end lost 6 bases, and 9 bases lay between the germline ends. CDR3 DNA sequence: TGTGCCAGTAGTATTGGGGGCCCCAATGAGCAGTTCTTC. The encoded protein is CASSIGGPNEQFF.

The V gene is TRBV19, the J gene TRBJ2-1; 8 bases are shared with TRBD1. Germline values: CDR1 LNHDA, CDR2 SQIVND (reference sequence). The length of the CDR3 is 16 residues. J lost 2 bases, V lost 4 bases, and 7 bases had no gene match. CDR3 sequence: CASSRLDREPYNEQFF. The CDR3 DNA reads as TGTGCCAGTAGTAGACTGGACAGGGAGCCCTACAATGAGCAGTTCTTC.

DNA for the CDR3: TGTGCCAGCAGCCTGACAGGGTGGGACACTGAAGCTTTCTTT. This codes for CASSLTGWDTEAFF. This chain links TRBV3-1 (or the pseudogene TRBV3-2) with TRBJ1-1; 7 positions agree with TRBD1. Germline CDR1 and CDR2: LGHDT and YNNKEL (reference sequence). V shed 4 bases, J shed 3 bases, and the junction held 5 bases outside the gene matches. The CDR3 has 14 residues.

This clone was seen a single time. This chain connects TRBV6-5 to TRBJ1-5; 7 bases agree with TRBD1. The germline V gene has CDR1 MNHEY and CDR2 SVGAGI. The CDR3 is 12 amino acids. The V and J ends lost 6 bases and 4 bases, in that order; junction bases with no gene match: 0. CDR3 bases: TGTGCCAGCAGACAGGGGAATCAGCCCCAGCATTTT. This codes for CASRQGNQPQHF.

This clone was counted only a few times. The chain is built from TRBV19 and TRBJ1-6; 11 nucleotides line up with TRBD1. Losses at the gene ends were 5 bases for V and 5 bases for J; bases not matched to a gene: 2. The V gene's germline CDR1 is LNHDA and CDR2 SQIVND (reference sequence). The CDR3 is made up of 15 amino acids. The CDR3 sequence is CASSRTGGHNSPLHF. Written as DNA, the CDR3 is TGTGCCAGTAGTCGGACAGGGGGCCATAATTCACCCCTCCACTTT. Full variable domain (remainder filled in from reference TRBV19 and TRBJ1-6): DGGITQSPKYLFRKEGQNVTLSCEQNLNHDAMYWYRQDPGQGLRLIYYSQIVNDFQKGDIAEGYSVSREKKESFPLTVTSAQKNPTAFYLCASSRTGGHNSPLHFGNGTRLTVT.